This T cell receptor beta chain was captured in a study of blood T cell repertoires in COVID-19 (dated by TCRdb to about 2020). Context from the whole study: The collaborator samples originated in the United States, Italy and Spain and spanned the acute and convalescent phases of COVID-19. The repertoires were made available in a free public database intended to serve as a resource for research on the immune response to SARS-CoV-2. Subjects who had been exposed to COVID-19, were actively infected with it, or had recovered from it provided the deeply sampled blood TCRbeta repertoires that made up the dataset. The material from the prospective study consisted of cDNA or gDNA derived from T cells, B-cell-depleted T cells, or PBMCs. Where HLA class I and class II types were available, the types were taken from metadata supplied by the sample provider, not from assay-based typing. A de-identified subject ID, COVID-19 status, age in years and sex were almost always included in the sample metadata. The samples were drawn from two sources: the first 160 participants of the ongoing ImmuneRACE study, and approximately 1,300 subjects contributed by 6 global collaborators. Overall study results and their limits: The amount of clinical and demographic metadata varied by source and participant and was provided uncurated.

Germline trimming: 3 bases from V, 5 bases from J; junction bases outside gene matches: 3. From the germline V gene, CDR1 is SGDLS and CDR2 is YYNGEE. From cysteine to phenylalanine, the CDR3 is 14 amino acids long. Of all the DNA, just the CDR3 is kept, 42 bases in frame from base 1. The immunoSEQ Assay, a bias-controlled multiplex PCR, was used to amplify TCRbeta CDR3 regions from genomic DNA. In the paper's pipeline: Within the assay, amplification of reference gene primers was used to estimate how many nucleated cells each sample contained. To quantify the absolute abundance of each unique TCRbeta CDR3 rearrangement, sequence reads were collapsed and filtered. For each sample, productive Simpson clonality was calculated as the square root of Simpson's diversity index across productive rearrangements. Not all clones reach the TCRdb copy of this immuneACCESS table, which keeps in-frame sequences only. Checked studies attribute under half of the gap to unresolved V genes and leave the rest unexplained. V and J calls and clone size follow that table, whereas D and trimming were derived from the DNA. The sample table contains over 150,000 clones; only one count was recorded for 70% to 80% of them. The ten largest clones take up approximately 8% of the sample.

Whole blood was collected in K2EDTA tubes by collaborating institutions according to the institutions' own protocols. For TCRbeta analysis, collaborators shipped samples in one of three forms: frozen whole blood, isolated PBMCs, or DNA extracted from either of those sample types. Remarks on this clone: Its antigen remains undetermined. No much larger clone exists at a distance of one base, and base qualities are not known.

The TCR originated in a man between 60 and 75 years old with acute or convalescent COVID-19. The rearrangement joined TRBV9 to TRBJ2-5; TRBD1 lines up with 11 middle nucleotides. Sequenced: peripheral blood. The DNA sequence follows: TGTGCCAGCAGCGGGACAGGGGGCGCGGAGACCCAGTACTTC. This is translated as CASSGTGGAETQYF.